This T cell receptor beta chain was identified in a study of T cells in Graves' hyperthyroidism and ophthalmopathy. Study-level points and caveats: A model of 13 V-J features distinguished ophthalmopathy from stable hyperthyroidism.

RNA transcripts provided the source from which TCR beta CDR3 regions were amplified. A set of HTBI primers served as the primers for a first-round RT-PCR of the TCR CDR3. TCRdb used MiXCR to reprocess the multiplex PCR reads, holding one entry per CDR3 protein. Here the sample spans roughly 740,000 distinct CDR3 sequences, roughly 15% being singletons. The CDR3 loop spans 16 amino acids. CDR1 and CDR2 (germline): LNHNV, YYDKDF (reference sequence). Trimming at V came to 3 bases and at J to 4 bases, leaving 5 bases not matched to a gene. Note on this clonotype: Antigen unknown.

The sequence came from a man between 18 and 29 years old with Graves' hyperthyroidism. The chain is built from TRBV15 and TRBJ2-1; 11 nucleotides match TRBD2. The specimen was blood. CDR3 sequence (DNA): TGTGCCACCAGCAGTGGGACTAGCGGAATTTACAATGAGCAGTTCTTC. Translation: CATSSGTSGIYNEQFF.